The 25 T cell receptor beta chains below were found in one sample sequenced in a study of blood T cell repertoires in COVID-19. Profiled with immunoSEQ multiplex PCR; TCRdb holds only in-frame clones, not every one. The table lists roughly 200,000 clones, 94% of them singletons. What was sequenced was peripheral blood. The receptors come from a man aged 25 to 45 with COVID-19, enrolled during active disease.

The V and J genes are TRBV14 and TRBJ1-6; TRBD1 matches 8 bases. Germline CDR1 and CDR2: SGHDN and FVKESK. CDR3 length: 15 residues. Losses at the gene ends were 4 bases for V and 5 bases for J; bases not matched to a gene: 4. For the CDR3, the DNA is TGTGCCAGCAGCCTTGGACAGGGTGATAATTCACCCCTCCACTTT. It encodes CASSLGQGDNSPLHF.

This chain connects TRBV11-3 to TRBJ2-2; a possible D gene is TRBD2 (5 bases). The CDR3 is 16 amino acids. Germline CDR1 and CDR2: SGHNT and YENEEA. V lost 0 bases and J lost 0, with 8 bases in between. CDR3 DNA sequence: TGTGCCAGCAGCTTAGATTTCGGGGCGAACACCGGGGAGCTGTTTTTT. Its protein product is CASSLDFGANTGELFF. The entire variable domain, with the rest obtained from reference TRBV11-3 and TRBJ2-2, is as follows: EAGVVQSPRYKIIEKKQPVAFWCNPISGHNTLYWYLQNLGQGPELLIRYENEEAVDDSQLPKDRFSAERLKGVDSTLKIQPAELGDSAVYLCASSLDFGANTGELFFGEGSRLTVL.

The chain is built from TRBV12-3 or TRBV12-4 and TRBJ2-1; unclear D gene. The CDR3 totals 12 residues. The germline V and J ends were trimmed by 1 base and 10 bases, with 8 bases remaining between them. The CDR3 coding sequence is TGTGCCAGCAGTTTAGAGGTGGAGGAGCAGTTCTTC. It codes for CASSLEVEEQFF.

The V call is TRBV6-5, the J call TRBJ1-3, with no clear D. This CDR3 has 14 residues. Germline assignment: CDR1 MNHEY and CDR2 SVGAGI. V was trimmed by 5 bases and J by 4 bases, leaving 12 bases between them. DNA of the CDR3: TGTGCCAGCAGTCCATTCGCGACAGGAAACACCATATATTTT. Amino acids: CASSPFATGNTIYF.

The chain recombines TRBV3-1 (or the pseudogene TRBV3-2) with TRBJ1-2, with 8 nucleotides matching TRBD1. CDR3 length equals 15 residues. The junction had 9 bases not matched to a gene; V was cut back by 4 bases and J by 5 bases. Germline loops: CDR1 LGHDT, CDR2 YNNKEL (reference sequence). CDR3 in DNA: TGTGCCAGCAGCCCGCGGGACAGGCCCCCGTATGGCTACACCTTC. Translated, it gives CASSPRDRPPYGYTF.

The rearrangement joins TRBV19 to TRBJ1-5, with TRBD1 matching over 8 bases. CDR1 is LNHDA, CDR2 SQIVND, per germline (reference sequence). V shed 3 bases and J 3 bases; nucleotides not matched to a gene: 7. This CDR3 comprises 16 residues. The CDR3 here is CASSIRWTGFNQPQHF. CDR3 bases: TGTGCCAGTAGTATTAGGTGGACAGGGTTCAATCAGCCCCAGCATTTT.

The J gene is TRBJ2-1, the V gene TRBV29-1, with 9 bases fitting TRBD2. V was clipped by 6 bases and J by 9 bases; unmatched bases: 15. The CDR3 has 15 amino acids. Germline CDR1 reads SQVTM; CDR2 reads ANQGSEA. In DNA, the CDR3 is TGCAGCGTCCGAATGGGCGGGGGGGAATTTGGTGAGCAGTTCTTC. It yields the protein CSVRMGGGEFGEQFF.

In DNA, the CDR3 is TGTGCCTGGAGTGTACGCAGGGGCTCCTACAATGAGCAGTTCTTC. This translates into CAWSVRRGSYNEQFF. The chain couples TRBV30 to TRBJ2-1, with D maybe TRBD1 (6 bases). Germline CDR1 and CDR2: GTSNPN and SVGIG (reference sequence). V lost 0 bases and J lost 0, with 9 bases in between. CDR3 size: 15 residues.

The chain is built from TRBV6-5 and TRBJ2-7; D remains unclear. The germline V gene encodes CDR1 MNHEY and CDR2 SVGAGI. The CDR3 contains 13 residues. V lost 6 bases and J lost 2, with 11 bases in between. The CDR3 region has the DNA TGTGCCAGCAGCCCCCTTGGGCCCTACGAGCAGTACTTC. Residues: CASSPLGPYEQYF.

The CDR3 loop is CASSPRTGTNEKLFF. The DNA for the CDR3 is TGTGCCAGCAGCCCGAGGACAGGAACTAATGAAAAACTGTTTTTT. The V call is TRBV9, the J call TRBJ1-4; 7 bases line up with TRBD1. The CDR3 runs to 15 residues. Trimming took 4 bases from V and 1 from J; bases not matched to a gene: 4. Germline lookup yields CDR1 SGDLS and CDR2 YYNGEE.

This chain uses TRBV15 with TRBJ1-2, with a weak D call TRBD1 (6 bases). Trimming left V 6 bases short and J 4 bases short, with 15 bases between. Germline CDR1 reads LNHNV; CDR2 reads YYDKDF (reference sequence). The CDR3 sequence is 14 residues long. The CDR3 sequence: CATRNITGFYGYTF. The DNA for the CDR3 is TGTGCCACCAGGAACATAACAGGGTTCTATGGCTACACCTTC.

The rearrangement links TRBV6-5 to TRBJ1-3; TRBD1 matches 7 bases. The CDR3 length is 15 residues. V trimming: 8 bases; J trimming: 1 base; junction bases outside the gene matches: 8. CDR1 MNHEY and CDR2 SVGAGI come from the germline V gene. This CDR3 is CASRRQGESGNTIYF. CDR3 sequence (DNA): TGTGCCAGCCGGCGACAGGGAGAGTCTGGAAACACCATATATTTT.

This clone was recorded once. V and J are TRBV19 and TRBJ2-4, with 9 bases that match TRBD1. J gave up 15 bases and V 5 bases, and 14 bases lay outside the gene matches. Germline V lookup: CDR1 LNHDA, CDR2 SQIVND (reference sequence). There are 14 residues in the CDR3. CDR3 DNA: TGTGCCAGTAGTCCCAGGACAGGGGACCCCGGGTTGTACTTC. Translating it yields CASSPRTGDPGLYF.

V gene TRBV4-1 combines with J gene TRBJ1-1; possibly TRBD1 for D (6 bases). Germline values: CDR1 MGHRA, CDR2 YSYEKL. The CDR3 consists of 16 residues. V was trimmed by 0 bases and J by 6 bases, leaving 17 bases between them. The chain's CDR3 is CASSQDLGQGSAEAFF. The DNA for the CDR3 is TGCGCCAGCAGCCAAGATCTGGGGCAGGGGAGTGCTGAAGCTTTCTTT.

The chain couples TRBV11-2 to TRBJ2-5, with D perhaps TRBD2 (7 bases). V lost 1 base to trimming and J lost 3 bases, with 12 bases between them. CDR3 length: 15 amino acids. The V gene's germline CDR1 is SGHAT and CDR2 FQNNGV. The CDR3 region is CASSLGRGGKETQYF. The CDR3 region has the DNA TGTGCCAGCAGCTTAGGGAGGGGGGGCAAAGAGACCCAGTACTTC.

The chain joins TRBV19 to TRBJ2-2; D possibly corresponds to TRBD1 (6 bases). The CDR3 is 15 amino acids. The germline V and J ends were trimmed by 4 bases and 4 bases, with 13 bases remaining between them. Germline CDR1 reads LNHDA; CDR2 reads SQIVND (reference sequence). CDR3 residues: CASSTPDRSTGELFF. CDR3 in DNA: TGTGCCAGTAGTACACCGGACAGATCCACCGGGGAGCTGTTTTTT.

The rearrangement links TRBV5-4 to TRBJ2-7; TRBD2 matches 13 bases. Germline lookup yields CDR1 SGHNT and CDR2 YYREEE (reference sequence). V gave up 3 bases and J gave up 2 bases; unmatched junction bases: 5. This CDR3 has 16 residues. The CDR3 is CASSSKTSGGAYEQYF. In DNA form, the CDR3 reads TGTGCCAGCAGCTCTAAAACTAGCGGGGGGGCCTACGAGCAGTACTTC. Full variable domain (rest looked up from reference TRBV5-4 and TRBJ2-7): ETGVTQSPTHLIKTRGQQVTLRCSSQSGHNTVSWYQQALGQGPQFIFQYYREEENGRGNFPPRFSGLQFPNYSSELNVNALELDDSALYLCASSSKTSGGAYEQYFGPGTRLTVT.

The chain links TRBV3-1 (or the pseudogene TRBV3-2) to TRBJ2-5; the match to TRBD2 covers 8 bases. This CDR3 has 19 amino acids. The junction had 15 bases not matched to a gene; V was cut back by 1 base and J by 2 bases. The germline V gene has CDR1 LGHDT and CDR2 YNNKEL (reference sequence). The CDR3 nucleotides read TGTGCCAGCAGCCAAGTATTTCGGGGGGGACTTGTCACTCAAGAGACCCAGTACTTC. It translates to CASSQVFRGGLVTQETQYF.

The chain couples TRBV12-3 or TRBV12-4 to TRBJ1-5; 9 nucleotides align to TRBD1. The trim removed 6 bases at V and 7 bases at J, leaving 4 bases unmatched. The CDR3 sequence is 13 residues long. The CDR3 DNA follows: TGTGCCAGCAGGGGACAGGGCGGACAGCCCCAGCATTTT. This translates into CASRGQGGQPQHF.

The J gene is TRBJ2-2, the V gene TRBV7-9, with 11 nucleotides matching TRBD1. V trimming: 5 bases; J trimming: 8 bases; junction bases outside the gene matches: 7. Germline CDR1 is SEHNR and CDR2 is FQNEAQ (reference sequence). The CDR3 totals 15 residues. The CDR3 here is CASSRRTGGYGELFF. In DNA form, the CDR3 reads TGTGCCAGCAGCCGCCGGACAGGGGGCTATGGGGAGCTGTTTTTT.

The chain employs TRBV28 and TRBJ1-4, with TRBD1 identical over 11 bases. CDR3 length equals 16 residues. The V and J ends lost 5 bases and 7 bases, in that order; junction bases with no gene match: 9. The germline V gene has CDR1 MDHEN and CDR2 SYDVKM. CDR3: CASSLKGTGGTEKLFF. The DNA for the CDR3 is TGTGCCAGCAGTCTCAAGGGGACAGGGGGGACTGAAAAACTGTTTTTT.

The chain employs TRBV30 and TRBJ1-1; 8 bases match TRBD1. CDR1 and CDR2 from the germline V gene are GTSNPN and SVGIG (reference sequence). The CDR3 covers 13 residues. V shed 4 bases and J 2 bases; nucleotides not matched to a gene: 3. The CDR3 DNA reads as TGTGCCTGGAACGGACAGGGAAACACTGAAGCTTTCTTT. Its translation is CAWNGQGNTEAFF.

This chain links TRBV6-1 with TRBJ2-1; 8 bases line up with TRBD1. Per germline, CDR1 MNHNS and CDR2 SASEGT. The CDR3 contains 16 residues. V was pared by 2 bases and J by 3 bases, with 6 bases of the junction left unmatched. CDR3 DNA sequence: TGTGCCAGCAGTGAACTAGGGACAGGATACTACAATGAGCAGTTCTTC. Residues: CASSELGTGYYNEQFF.

The V and J genes are TRBV11-3 and TRBJ2-1; 12 bases fit TRBD2. The CDR3 totals 17 residues. Germline V CDR1 and CDR2: SGHNT, YENEEA. The junction had 10 bases not matched to a gene; V was cut back by 3 bases and J by 7 bases. The CDR3 protein is CASSFGVLAGGNNEQFF. In DNA form, the CDR3 reads TGTGCCAGCAGCTTCGGGGTTCTAGCGGGGGGGAATAATGAGCAGTTCTTC.

The chain is built from TRBV27 and TRBJ2-3; TRBD1 is a possible D gene (6 bases). The CDR3 has 12 residues. The V gene's germline CDR1 is MNHEY and CDR2 SMNVEV (reference sequence). V was trimmed by 7 bases and J by 3 bases, leaving 8 bases between them. The CDR3 is CASTGTTDTQYF. Written as DNA, the CDR3 is TGTGCCAGCACAGGGACAACAGATACGCAGTATTTT.